One sample yielded the 6 T cell receptor beta chains listed below, sequenced in a study of Ad26.COV2.S vaccination and SARS-CoV-2 variants. Sequencing used immunoSEQ multiplex PCR; TCRdb keeps in-frame clones, though not all of them. Among over 400,000 clones listed, 75% to 90% were seen once. Treatment denoted: roughly 19 received Ad26.COV2.S at low or high dose, single or two shots; 5 received placebo; per-sample allocation not given. Day 63 after the first vaccine or placebo injection was the time point for sampling. The source was peripheral blood, collected in a trial of Ad26.COV2.S vaccine versus placebo. The receptors come from a person between 18 and 59 years old who received the Ad26.COV2.S COVID-19 vaccine or a placebo.

J is TRBJ2-3 and V is TRBV5-8; unclear D gene. Between the trimmed V and J ends, which lost 2 bases and 2 bases, there was a span of 9 bases. Germline CDR1 SGHTS, CDR2 YDEGEE. The length of the CDR3 is 14 residues. DNA of the CDR3: TGTGCCAGCAGCTTTGCAGCGAACACAGATACGCAGTATTTT. Amino acid sequence: CASSFAANTDTQYF.

V is TRBV18 and J is TRBJ1-2; D is ambiguous. The CDR3 sequence is 16 residues long. V was trimmed by 2 bases and J by 5 bases, leaving 18 bases between them. Germline V gene sequence: CDR1 KGHSH, CDR2 LQKENI. The CDR3 DNA is TGTGCCAGCTCACCAGGTCCCGCCAGGCACCCGTATGGCTACACCTTC. Protein product: CASSPGPARHPYGYTF.

The chain employs TRBV7-6 and TRBJ2-7, with 8 bases identical to TRBD1. The CDR3 sequence is 14 residues long. V shed 4 bases and J 9 bases; nucleotides not matched to a gene: 11. The V gene's germline CDR1 is SGHVS and CDR2 FNYEAQ. The CDR3 is CASSSWTGSTRQYF. DNA of the CDR3: TGTGCCAGCAGCTCCTGGACAGGGTCTACGAGGCAGTACTTC.

The chain combines TRBV6-1 with TRBJ1-5, with D possibly matching TRBD1 (6 bases). Trimming removed 2 bases at V and 3 bases at J, with 17 bases between. There are 17 residues in the CDR3. CDR1 is MNHNS and CDR2 is SASEGT in the germline V gene. The chain's CDR3 is CASSERRGAASNQPQHF. CDR3 nucleotide sequence: TGTGCCAGCAGTGAAAGGAGGGGGGCCGCTTCCAATCAGCCCCAGCATTTT.

The CDR3 sequence: CASSPMGLAIETQYF. The DNA of the CDR3 is TGTGCCAGCTCACCTATGGGACTAGCGATCGAGACCCAGTACTTC. This chain connects TRBV18 to TRBJ2-5; TRBD2 matches 10 bases. The germline V gene encodes CDR1 KGHSH and CDR2 LQKENI. V shed 3 bases and J 5 bases; nucleotides not matched to a gene: 6. The CDR3 contains 15 residues.

The chain couples TRBV3-1 (or the pseudogene TRBV3-2) to TRBJ2-3, with D possibly matching TRBD1 (6 bases). The length of the CDR3 is 16 residues. Germline V gene sequence: CDR1 LGHDT, CDR2 YNNKEL (reference sequence). The V end was cut by 4 bases, the J end by 2 bases, with 16 bases between. The CDR3 protein is CASSLGTPTLTDTQYF. CDR3 sequence (DNA): TGTGCCAGCAGCCTAGGGACACCTACCCTCACAGATACGCAGTATTTT.